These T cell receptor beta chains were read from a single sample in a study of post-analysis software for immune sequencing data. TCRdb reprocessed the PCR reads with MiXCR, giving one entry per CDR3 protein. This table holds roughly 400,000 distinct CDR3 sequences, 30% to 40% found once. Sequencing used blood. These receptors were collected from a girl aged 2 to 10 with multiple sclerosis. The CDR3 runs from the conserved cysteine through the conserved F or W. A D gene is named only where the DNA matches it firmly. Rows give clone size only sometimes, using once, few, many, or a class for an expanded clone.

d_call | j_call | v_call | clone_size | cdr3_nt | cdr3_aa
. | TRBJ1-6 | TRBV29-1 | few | TGCAGCGGACAGAGGGATAATTCACCCCTCCACTTT | CSGQRDNSPLHF
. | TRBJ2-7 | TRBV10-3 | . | TGTGCCATCAGTGAGGTAGGGTTCTCCTACGAGCAGTACTTC | CAISEVGFSYEQYF
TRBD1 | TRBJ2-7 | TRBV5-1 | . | TGCGCCAGCAGCGAACAACAGGGGGTCACCTACGAGCAGTACTTC | CASSEQQGVTYEQYF
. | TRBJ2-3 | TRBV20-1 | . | TGCAGTGCAAGAAGGGCTACGGCGGTAAATACGCAGTATTTT | CSARRATAVNTQYF
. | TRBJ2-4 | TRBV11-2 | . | TGTGCCAGCAGCTTCGGCGTCCGTGGGATAGCCAAAAACATTCAGTACTTC | CASSFGVRGIAKNIQYF
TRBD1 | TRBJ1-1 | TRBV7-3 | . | TGTGCCAGCAGCTTGGACAGGGCGCTGAACACTGAAGCTTTCTTT | CASSLDRALNTEAFF
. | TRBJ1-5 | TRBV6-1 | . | TGTGCCAGCAGGAAACTACAGGCAAATCAGCCCCAGCATTTT | CASRKLQANQPQHF
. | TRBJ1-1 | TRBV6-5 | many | TGTGCCAGCAGCCGCGGGCGGGCCACTGAAGCTTTCTTT | CASSRGRATEAFF
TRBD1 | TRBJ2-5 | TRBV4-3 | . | TGCGCCAGCAGCCAAGATGTGGCAGGGGGTGGGTTAGAGACCCAGTACTTC | CASSQDVAGGGLETQYF
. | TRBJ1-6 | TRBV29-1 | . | TGCAGCGGGGACACATATAATTCACCCCTCCACTTT | CSGDTYNSPLHF
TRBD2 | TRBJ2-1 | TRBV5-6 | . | TGTGCCAGCAGCCTTGGAGCGGGAGGTATGAATGAGCAGTTCTTC | CASSLGAGGMNEQFF
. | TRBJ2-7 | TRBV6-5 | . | TGTGCCAGTAGTTACGGCGGGACATGGGACTACGAGCAGTACTTC | CASSYGGTWDYEQYF
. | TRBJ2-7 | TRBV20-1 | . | TGCAGTCCGCGGGCACCGAGCTCCTACGAGCAGTACTTC | CSPRAPSSYEQYF
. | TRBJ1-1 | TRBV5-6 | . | TGTGCCAGCAGCTTGAATGGGTGGTTATTGACTGAAGCTTTCTTT | CASSLNGWLLTEAFF
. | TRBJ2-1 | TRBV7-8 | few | TGTGCCAGCAGCTTGGGACTGGTATACAATGAGCAGTTCTTC | CASSLGLVYNEQFF
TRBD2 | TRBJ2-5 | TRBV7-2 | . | TGTGCCAGCAGCGGACGGACTAGCGAGACCCAGTACTTC | CASSGRTSETQYF
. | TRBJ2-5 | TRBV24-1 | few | TGTGCCACCAGTGGCGGGGGCCTCGTCGGGCAAGAGACCCAGTACTTC | CATSGGGLVGQETQYF